The rows below give T cell receptor beta chains drawn from one sample of a study of low-dose radiotherapy and immunotherapy resistance in tumors. Each CDR3 protein is one row after TCRdb ran MiXCR on the reads. In the table there are around 58,000 distinct CDR3 sequences, roughly 23% of which are singletons. The specimen comprised PBMCs, sampled after low-dose radiotherapy plus immunotherapy. Receptors originate from a male donor with prostate cancer. Each CDR3 is given with its conserved first and last residue. Fields, in order: V gene, D gene, J gene, clone size, CDR3 protein, CDR3 DNA. A D gene is named only where the DNA matches it firmly. Clone size is not always given. Where it is, it says once, few, many or a class for expanded clones.

>TRBV11-2|-|TRBJ1-5|many
CASSLGVGSGNQPQHF
TGTGCCAGCAGCTTAGGAGTGGGTTCGGGCAATCAGCCCCAGCATTTT
>TRBV6-2/TRBV6-3|TRBD2|TRBJ2-3|many
CASSYGTSRADTQYF
TGTGCCAGCAGTTACGGGACTAGCAGGGCAGATACGCAGTATTTT
>TRBV11-2|-|TRBJ2-2|-
CASSPGLSSTGELFF
TGTGCCAGCAGCCCGGGTCTCAGCTCCACCGGGGAGCTGTTTTTT
>TRBV28|TRBD1|TRBJ2-1|many
CASSLDGTGAKRFF
TGTGCCAGCAGTTTAGATGGGACAGGAGCCAAGAGGTTCTTC
>TRBV2|TRBD1|TRBJ2-5|many
CASKKDRGFQETQYF
TGTGCCAGCAAAAAGGACAGGGGGTTTCAAGAGACCCAGTACTTC
>TRBV18|-|TRBJ1-1|many
CASSPLPRVGTEAFF
TGTGCCAGCTCACCACTACCCAGGGTGGGCACTGAAGCTTTCTTT
>TRBV7-9|TRBD2|TRBJ2-1|many
CASNPQSGRAQDEQFF
TGTGCCAGCAACCCGCAATCGGGGAGGGCCCAGGATGAGCAGTTCTTC
>TRBV13|-|TRBJ2-2|many
CASRRRNTGELFF
TGTGCCAGCAGACGACGGAACACCGGGGAGCTGTTTTTT
>TRBV19|-|TRBJ1-2|many
CASRRNYGYTF
TGTGCCAGTAGGCGGAACTATGGCTACACCTTC
>TRBV4-2|-|TRBJ1-5|many
CASSQAWGEQPQHF
TGTGCCAGCAGCCAAGCGTGGGGAGAACAGCCCCAGCATTTT
>TRBV20-1|TRBD2|TRBJ2-7|many
CSATPLTSGGVLEQYF
TGCAGTGCTACCCCCCTGACTAGCGGGGGGGTCCTCGAGCAGTACTTC
>TRBV3-1|-|TRBJ1-1|many
CASSQDGLGFTEAFF
TGTGCCAGCAGCCAAGATGGGTTAGGGTTCACTGAAGCTTTCTTT
>TRBV6-5|TRBD1|TRBJ1-3|-
CASSYSWAGGSGNTIYF
TGTGCCAGCAGTTACTCGTGGGCAGGGGGCTCTGGAAACACCATATATTTT
>TRBV29-1|TRBD1|TRBJ1-1|many
CSVAGQGNTEAFF
TGCAGCGTTGCGGGACAGGGGAACACTGAAGCTTTCTTT
>TRBV4-3|TRBD1|TRBJ1-6|few
CASSAGGGLVSPLHF
TGCGCCAGCAGCGCAGGGGGCGGGTTGGTCTCACCCCTCCACTTT
>TRBV27|-|TRBJ2-7|many
CASSLDRRNSYEQYF
TGTGCCAGCAGTTTGGACCGACGGAACTCCTACGAGCAGTACTTC
>TRBV4-1|TRBD1|TRBJ2-5|many
CASSQAGTAQETQYF
TGCGCCAGCAGCCAAGCCGGGACAGCCCAAGAGACCCAGTACTTC
>TRBV19|TRBD2|TRBJ2-3|many
CASSISSGGPGDTQYF
TGTGCCAGTAGTATTTCTAGCGGGGGGCCCGGGGATACGCAGTATTTT
>TRBV29-1|TRBD2|TRBJ2-5|many
CSVVGGETQYF
TGCAGCGTTGTCGGGGGGGAGACCCAGTACTTC
>TRBV27|TRBD2|TRBJ2-5|many
CASSLSDTSGPETQYF
TGTGCCAGCAGTTTATCGGATACTAGCGGCCCGGAGACCCAGTACTTC
>TRBV5-1|TRBD1|TRBJ2-7|-
CASSRVGGQGNSYEQYF
TGCGCCAGCAGCCGGGTGGGTGGACAGGGGAACTCCTACGAGCAGTACTTC
>TRBV6-2/TRBV6-3|TRBD1|TRBJ1-5|many
CASRDRDRGSGNQPQHF
TGTGCCAGCAGAGACCGGGACAGGGGATCTGGCAATCAGCCCCAGCATTTT
>TRBV10-3|TRBD1|TRBJ2-7|many
CAISDRGQGGFYEQYF
TGTGCCATCAGTGATCGGGGACAGGGCGGATTCTACGAGCAGTACTTC
>TRBV2|-|TRBJ2-7|-
CASSSGIEQYF
TGTGCCAGCAGCTCAGGGATTGAGCAGTACTTC
>TRBV18|TRBD2|TRBJ2-3|-
CASSRDYDSTDTQYF
TGTGCCAGCTCACGGGACTACGACAGCACAGATACGCAGTATTTT
>TRBV7-2|-|TRBJ2-3|many
CASRLHLGDTQYF
TGTGCCAGCAGGTTACACTTGGGAGATACGCAGTATTTT
>TRBV20-1|-|TRBJ2-3|many
CSASYGAGVADTQYF
TGCAGTGCCTCTTATGGCGCAGGGGTTGCAGATACGCAGTATTTT
>TRBV2|-|TRBJ2-5|many
CASSESGF
TGTGCCAGCAGTGAATCCGGCTTC
>TRBV24-1|TRBD1|TRBJ1-5|many
CATSEQGTPQHF
TGTGCCACCAGTGAACAGGGGACGCCCCAGCATTTT
>TRBV6-8|TRBD1|TRBJ2-1|many
CASSYPGQGSNEQFF
TGTGCCAGCAGTTACCCGGGACAGGGATCCAATGAGCAGTTCTTC
>TRBV29-1|-|TRBJ1-4|many
CSVATQGLYEKLFF
TGCAGCGTTGCAACTCAGGGACTTTATGAAAAACTGTTTTTT
>TRBV5-1|-|TRBJ2-1|many
CASRLSSHEQFF
TGCGCCAGCAGACTCTCTAGCCATGAGCAGTTCTTC
>TRBV6-2/TRBV6-3|TRBD1|TRBJ1-1|many
CASSRGTGNTEAFF
TGTGCCAGCAGCCGAGGGACAGGGAACACTGAAGCTTTCTTT
>TRBV4-2|-|TRBJ2-5|medium-sized
CASSQVRARGETQYF
TGTGCCAGCAGCCAAGTGCGTGCCCGGGGGGAGACCCAGTACTTC
>TRBV28|TRBD2|TRBJ2-7|many
CAIKETSGTWEQYF
TGTGCCATCAAGGAGACTAGCGGGACTTGGGAGCAGTACTTC
>TRBV7-3|TRBD2|TRBJ2-1|many
CASSSTQPGLAGGGYEQFF
TGTGCCAGCAGCTCTACACAGCCGGGACTAGCGGGGGGAGGCTATGAGCAGTTCTTC
>TRBV5-4|-|TRBJ1-2|many
CASSVPGHPYGYTF
TGTGCCAGCAGCGTCCCGGGACACCCCTATGGCTACACCTTC
>TRBV5-1|-|TRBJ2-5|many
CASSFEARGGLKETQYF
TGCGCCAGCAGCTTTGAGGCGCGTGGGGGGCTAAAAGAGACCCAGTACTTC
>TRBV5-1|-|TRBJ2-5|many
CASSLSGRREETQYF
TGCGCCAGCAGCTTGTCAGGACGAAGGGAAGAGACCCAGTACTTC
>TRBV6-6|-|TRBJ2-6|many
CAIGAGLSGANVLTF
TGTGCCATAGGCGCAGGGCTGTCGGGGGCCAACGTCCTGACTTTC
>TRBV3-1|TRBD1|TRBJ2-7|many
CASSQDDRAQQYF
TGTGCCAGCAGCCAAGATGACAGGGCCCAGCAGTACTTC
>TRBV4-1|TRBD1|TRBJ2-7|many
CASSQPGQGVYEQYF
TGCGCCAGCAGCCAACCGGGACAGGGAGTTTACGAGCAGTACTTC
>TRBV28|-|TRBJ2-7|many
CASRKEWGEQYF
TGTGCCAGCAGAAAAGAGTGGGGCGAGCAGTACTTC
>TRBV3-1|-|TRBJ1-3|many
CASSYSGNTIYF
TGTGCCAGCAGCTACTCTGGAAACACCATATATTTT
>TRBV5-1|TRBD2|TRBJ2-5|many
CASSLDGLAVRTQETQYF
TGCGCCAGCAGCTTGGACGGACTAGCGGTGAGAACCCAAGAGACCCAGTACTTC
>TRBV12-3/TRBV12-4|-|TRBJ1-1|many
CASSLVQIAFF
TGTGCCAGCAGTTTGGTGCAGATAGCTTTCTTT
>TRBV28|TRBD2|TRBJ2-1|many
CASSSFSGGGYNEQFF
TGTGCCAGCAGCTCTTTTTCGGGAGGAGGTTACAATGAGCAGTTCTTC
>TRBV7-3|-|TRBJ2-1|many
CASSVGGLMDEQFF
TGTGCCAGCAGCGTGGGGGGGCTTATGGATGAGCAGTTCTTC
>TRBV7-9|-|TRBJ1-1|many
CASSLQGNTEAFF
TGTGCCAGCAGCCTACAGGGGAACACTGAAGCTTTCTTT
>TRBV7-9|-|TRBJ1-1|many
CASSWSNTEAFF
TGTGCCAGCAGCTGGAGCAACACTGAAGCTTTCTTT
>TRBV29-1|-|TRBJ1-1|many
CSALPEPTEAFF
TGCAGCGCTCTACCTGAACCTACTGAAGCTTTCTTT
>TRBV5-4|TRBD2|TRBJ2-5|many
CASSFERGTSGGGSGTQYF
TGTGCCAGCAGCTTCGAACGCGGGACTAGCGGGGGGGGCTCAGGGACCCAGTACTTC
>TRBV6-1|TRBD1|TRBJ2-7|many
CASSIRQGASYEQYF
TGTGCCAGCAGTATTAGACAGGGGGCCTCCTACGAGCAGTACTTC
>TRBV5-4|-|TRBJ2-6|many
CASSPRGSGANVLTF
TGTGCCAGCAGCCCTCGGGGCTCTGGGGCCAACGTCCTGACTTTC